Below are 30 T cell receptor beta chains sequenced from a single sample in a study of CD8 T cells in Susac syndrome. An input of about 0.5 to 1 ug of RNA was subjected to reverse transcription using random hexamers. TCRdb called the immunoSEQ multiplex PCR reads again in MiXCR, with one record for every CDR3 protein. The sample records under 200,000 distinct CDR3 sequences, 90% to 95% being singletons. Specimen: CD4+ T cells from PBMCs. These TCRs come from a human donor with Susac syndrome.

This chain joins TRBV4-1 and TRBJ2-1; a weak D match, TRBD1 (5 bases). Germline V gene sequence: CDR1 MGHRA, CDR2 YSYEKL. The V gene lost 10 bases and the J gene lost 3 bases, with 7 bases spanning the gap. CDR3 size: 11 residues. CDR3 amino acids: CANDSYNEQFF. As DNA, the CDR3 is TGCGCCAACGACAGCTACAATGAGCAGTTCTTC.

The rearrangement uses TRBV5-4 and TRBJ1-1, with TRBD1 matching 7 bases. The ends lost 4 bases at V and 9 bases at J; junction bases unmatched: 6. Germline lookup yields CDR1 SGHNT and CDR2 YYREEE (reference sequence). The length of the CDR3 is 12 residues. CDR3: CASSLDRVQAFF. The CDR3 DNA reads TGTGCCAGCAGCCTAGACAGGGTACAAGCTTTCTTT. The complete variable domain, with remaining parts taken from reference TRBV5-4 and TRBJ1-1, reads ETGVTQSPTHLIKTRGQQVTLRCSSQSGHNTVSWYQQALGQGPQFIFQYYREEENGRGNFPPRFSGLQFPNYSSELNVNALELDDSALYLCASSLDRVQAFFGQGTRLTVV.

The chain uses TRBV2 and TRBJ2-5; D is unclear. V lost 3 bases and J lost 5, with 10 bases in between. Germline CDR1 is SNHLY and CDR2 is FYNNEI. CDR3 length: 13 residues. This CDR3 reads CASSDSAPETQYF. For the CDR3, the DNA is TGTGCCAGCAGTGATAGTGCCCCGGAGACCCAGTACTTC.

V gene TRBV20-1 combines with J gene TRBJ2-1; 12 bases line up with TRBD2. Germline V gene sequence: CDR1 DFQATT, CDR2 SNEGSKA (reference sequence). CDR3 size: 16 residues. Trimming at V came to 3 bases and at J to 6 bases, leaving 9 bases not matched to a gene. CDR3 nucleotides: TGCAGTGCTAGTTCTAGCGGGGGGGCAAATTTCAATGAGCAGTTCTTC. It codes for CSASSSGGANFNEQFF.

This chain links TRBV7-2 with TRBJ2-5, with TRBD2 as a possible D gene (6 bases). V was shortened by 5 bases and J by 4 bases, with 17 bases between the two germline ends. CDR1 SGHTA and CDR2 FQGNSA come from the germline V gene. The CDR3 contains 15 residues. CDR3 coding DNA: TGTGCCAGCAGCCCACGACGGAGGGTAGGAGAGACCCAGTACTTC. Translated: CASSPRRRVGETQYF.

V gene TRBV15 combines with J gene TRBJ1-2; D call uncertain. There are 15 residues in the CDR3. V gave up 0 bases and J gave up 6 bases, with 14 bases separating them. Per the germline V gene, CDR1 is LNHNV and CDR2 is YYDKDF (reference sequence). The CDR3 here is CATSREAPPVDGYTF. CDR3 nucleotides: TGTGCCACCAGCAGAGAGGCCCCCCCAGTAGATGGCTACACCTTC.

The CDR3 here is CANSGPAKEKLFF. CDR3 sequence (DNA): TGTGCCAACTCGGGACCGGCCAAGGAAAAACTGTTTTTT. The chain combines TRBV28 with TRBJ1-4; D is possibly TRBD1 (5 bases). CDR1 and CDR2 (germline): MDHEN, SYDVKM. The CDR3 has 13 amino acids. Trimming shortened V by 10 bases and J by 8 bases, and 17 bases separated the two germline ends. Full variable domain (rest looked up from reference TRBV28 and TRBJ1-4): DVKVTQSSRYLVKRTGEKVFLECVQDMDHENMFWYRQDPGLGLRLIYFSYDVKMKEKGDIPEGYSVSREKKERFSLILESASTNQTSMYLCANSGPAKEKLFFGSGTQLSVL.

The rearrangement uses TRBV11-2 and TRBJ2-7; D call uncertain. The CDR3 loop spans 14 amino acids. The germline V gene has CDR1 SGHAT and CDR2 FQNNGV. Trimming took 1 base from V and 3 from J, leaving 10 bases between them. CDR3 loop: CASSLGISDYEQYF. CDR3 DNA: TGTGCCAGCAGCTTAGGAATCTCAGACTACGAGCAGTACTTC. The whole variable domain, remainder taken from reference TRBV11-2 and TRBJ2-7, is EAGVAQSPRYKIIEKRQSVAFWCNPISGHATLYWYQQILGQGPKLLIQFQNNGVVDDSQLPKDRFSAERLKGVDSTLKIQPAKLEDSAVYLCASSLGISDYEQYFGPGTRLTVT.

The chain links TRBV6-1 to TRBJ2-7, with D perhaps matching TRBD2 (5 bases). CDR1 and CDR2 (germline): MNHNS, SASEGT. The CDR3 extends over 14 amino acids. Trimming took 6 bases from V and 11 from J, leaving 23 bases between them. CDR3 in DNA: TGTGCCAGCAGCCCGGACGGACTCCGGGGAAGGGAGTACTTC. Translation gives CASSPDGLRGREYF.

Comments on this clonotype: Relative to the germline gene, one junction end is altered; a read error may explain this. V and J are TRBV6-5 and TRBJ1-4; 8 bases fit TRBD1. CDR3 length: 16 residues. CDR1 is MNHEY and CDR2 is SVGAGI in the germline V gene. The CDR3 region has the DNA TGTGCCAGCAGTTACTCTTACAGGGGGTATAATGAAAAACTGCTTTTT. Protein product: CASSYSYRGYNEKLLF.

This sequence joins TRBV10-3 and TRBJ2-1; 11 nucleotides align to TRBD2. The CDR3 has 15 residues. V was clipped by 4 bases and J by 8 bases; unmatched bases: 7. Germline-derived CDR1 and CDR2 are ENHRY and SYGVKD. Written as DNA, the CDR3 is TGTGCCATCAGTGTTACTAGCGGGAGTGGGGATGAGCAGTTCTTC. Protein sequence: CAISVTSGSGDEQFF.

This rearrangement joins TRBV25-1 to TRBJ1-6; D is perhaps TRBD1 (6 bases). This CDR3 contains 13 residues. V was shortened by 4 bases and J by 13 bases, with 14 bases between the two germline ends. Germline V gives CDR1 MGHDK, CDR2 SYGVNS. The CDR3 DNA sequence: TGTGCCAGCAGTGTGACAGGAATTACTCCCCTCCACTTT. Residues: CASSVTGITPLHF.

This chain joins TRBV2 and TRBJ2-4; no definite D call. The germline V gene has CDR1 SNHLY and CDR2 FYNNEI. This CDR3 has 14 amino acids. V shed 6 bases and J shed 1 base, with 10 bases lying between them. The CDR3 is CASRLSFAKNIQYF. In DNA, the CDR3 is TGTGCCAGCAGGCTCTCGTTTGCCAAAAACATTCAGTACTTC. Together with reference TRBV2 and TRBJ2-4, the CDR3 gives the full variable domain: EPEVTQTPSHQVTQMGQEVILRCVPISNHLYFYWYRQILGQKVEFLVSFYNNEISEKSEIFDDQFSVERPDGSNFTLKIRSTKLEDSAMYFCASRLSFAKNIQYFGAGTRLSVL.

This clonotype was observed once. The chain carries TRBV28 and TRBJ1-2, with 9 bases that match TRBD1. Losses at the gene ends were 3 bases for V and 4 bases for J; bases not matched to a gene: 21. This CDR3 is built from 20 residues. Per the germline V gene, CDR1 is MDHEN and CDR2 is SYDVKM. The CDR3 region is CASSFPWLGGQGGGTYGYTF. CDR3 coding DNA: TGTGCCAGCAGTTTCCCGTGGTTAGGGGGACAGGGAGGGGGAACCTATGGCTACACCTTC.

The chain couples TRBV29-1 to TRBJ1-1; D gene unclear. Between the trimmed V and J ends, which lost 8 bases and 0 bases, there was a span of 13 bases. CDR3 length: 13 residues. The germline gives CDR1 SQVTM, CDR2 ANQGSEA. The CDR3 loop reads CSSAGRMNTEAFF. CDR3 in DNA: TGCAGCTCGGCGGGCAGAATGAACACTGAAGCTTTCTTT. Variable domain in full (rest from reference TRBV29-1 and TRBJ1-1): SAVISQKPSRDICQRGTSLTIQCQVDSQVTMMFWYRQQPGQSLTLIATANQGSEATYESGFVIDKFPISRPNLTFSTLTVSNMSPEDSSIYLCSSAGRMNTEAFFGQGTRLTVV.

The chain's CDR3 is CAWSHGQGGEQYF. The DNA of the CDR3 is TGTGCCTGGAGTCACGGGCAGGGCGGCGAGCAGTACTTC. V usage is TRBV30 and J usage is TRBJ2-7; TRBD1 is a possible D gene (5 bases). The CDR3 spans 13 residues. V gave up 2 bases and J gave up 6 bases, with 14 bases separating them. Germline loops: CDR1 GTSNPN, CDR2 SVGIG (reference sequence).

The chain carries TRBV29-1 and TRBJ1-1; D call uncertain. CDR3 length: 12 amino acids. The germline V and J ends were trimmed by 6 bases and 1 base, with 9 bases remaining between them. Looked up from germline, CDR1 is SQVTM and CDR2 is ANQGSEA. In DNA form, the CDR3 reads TGCAGCGTCGGAGAGGGGAACACTGAAGCTTTCTTT. Translating it yields CSVGEGNTEAFF.

The rearrangement joins TRBV7-2 to TRBJ1-2; D is unresolved. V lost 1 base and J 7 bases, leaving 10 bases between the germline ends. The CDR3 spans 13 residues. From germline, CDR1 is SGHTA and CDR2 FQGNSA. In nucleotides, the CDR3 is TGTGCCAGCAGCTTAGTTCTTCGAGGTGGCTACACCTTC. Translating it yields CASSLVLRGGYTF.

The DNA of the CDR3 is TGTGCCAGCAGCTTACACGGACGGAAGAACACCGGGGAGCTGTTTTTT. This translates into CASSLHGRKNTGELFF. The chain employs TRBV7-2 and TRBJ2-2; D unclear. CDR1 is SGHTA and CDR2 is FQGNSA in the germline V gene. V was trimmed by 2 bases and J by 1 base, leaving 11 bases between them. This CDR3 is 16 amino acids long.

The V call is TRBV19, the J call TRBJ2-1, with 10 bases matching TRBD1. The CDR3 has 20 residues. The trim removed 4 bases at V and 0 bases at J, leaving 15 bases unmatched. CDR1 is LNHDA, CDR2 SQIVND, per germline (reference sequence). CDR3 region: CASSKGQGGRRGLSYNEQFF. The CDR3 coding sequence is TGTGCCAGTAGTAAAGGACAGGGGGGTCGTCGTGGGCTCTCCTACAATGAGCAGTTCTTC. Complete variable domain (other parts from reference TRBV19 and TRBJ2-1): DGGITQSPKYLFRKEGQNVTLSCEQNLNHDAMYWYRQDPGQGLRLIYYSQIVNDFQKGDIAEGYSVSREKKESFPLTVTSAQKNPTAFYLCASSKGQGGRRGLSYNEQFFGPGTRLTVL.

The chain employs TRBV20-1 and TRBJ1-4; TRBD1 agrees at 11 bases. Germline CDR1 reads DFQATT; CDR2 reads SNEGSKA (reference sequence). The trim removed 6 bases at V and 7 bases at J, leaving 7 bases unmatched. This CDR3 contains 14 residues. The CDR3 here is CSAKLGQGGEKLFF. The DNA for the CDR3 is TGCAGTGCCAAACTGGGACAGGGGGGTGAAAAACTGTTTTTT.

The rearrangement joins TRBV10-3 to TRBJ1-1; 8 nucleotides align to TRBD1. The junction had 9 bases not matched to a gene; V was cut back by 10 bases and J by 2 bases. The CDR3 extends over 14 amino acids. Germline assignment: CDR1 ENHRY and CDR2 SYGVKD. DNA for the CDR3: TGTGCCACCAAAATACAGGGGGTAAACACTGAAGCTTTCTTT. Amino acids: CATKIQGVNTEAFF.

This chain joins TRBV6-1 and TRBJ2-3; the match to TRBD2 covers 9 bases. The germline V gene encodes CDR1 MNHNS and CDR2 SASEGT. The CDR3 runs to 17 residues. V lost 5 bases and J lost 2; bases outside the gene matches: 11. CDR3 DNA: TGTGCCAGCAGTCCTTTTTTAGCGGGGGAAAACACAGATACGCAGTATTTT. Protein product: CASSPFLAGENTDTQYF.

The chain links TRBV24-1 to TRBJ2-3, with D possibly matching TRBD2 (6 bases). Trimming shortened V by 7 bases and J by 1 base, and 8 bases separated the two germline ends. The germline V gene has CDR1 KGHDR and CDR2 SFDVKD. The CDR3 is 13 residues long. The CDR3: CATSASGTDTQYF. CDR3 nucleotides: TGTGCCACCAGCGCTAGCGGCACAGATACGCAGTATTTT.

The chain recombines TRBV12-3 or TRBV12-4 with TRBJ1-4; TRBD1 might be the D (5 bases). Trimming stripped 1 base from V and 8 bases from J, with 14 bases between. The CDR3 is 15 amino acids. CDR3 sequence (DNA): TGTGCCAGCAGTTTAGATTCTGGGGCGCGGGAAAAACTGTTTTTT. This sequence encodes CASSLDSGAREKLFF.

The rearrangement joins TRBV5-1 to TRBJ1-1; a possible D gene is TRBD1 (5 bases). CDR1 is SGHRS and CDR2 is YFSETQ in the germline V gene. Trimming took off 5 bases at V and 5 bases at J, with 10 bases between the two ends. The CDR3 covers 12 residues. The CDR3 loop is CASRPEGTEAFF. The DNA of the CDR3 is TGCGCCAGCAGACCGGAGGGGACTGAAGCTTTCTTT.

The chain joins TRBV28 to TRBJ2-1; 10 positions agree with TRBD2. CDR1 and CDR2 from the germline V gene are MDHEN and SYDVKM. This CDR3 comprises 16 residues. V shed 2 bases, J shed 12 bases, and the junction held 13 bases outside the gene matches. CDR3 protein: CASSLAGLVAGGGQFF. The DNA of the CDR3 is TGTGCCAGCAGTTTAGCCGGCCTAGTAGCGGGAGGAGGGCAGTTCTTC.

This clonotype was observed a single time. This chain links TRBV7-3 with TRBJ1-1, with D maybe TRBD1 (5 bases). CDR1 SGHTA and CDR2 FQGTGA come from the germline V gene. The V end lost 5 bases, the J end lost 1 base, and 14 bases lay between the germline ends. The CDR3 runs to 15 residues. The CDR3 protein is CASSPGGTKNTEAFF. The CDR3 coding sequence is TGTGCCAGCAGCCCCGGAGGGACGAAGAACACTGAAGCTTTCTTT.

The rearrangement uses TRBV20-1 and TRBJ2-7; the D gene is possibly TRBD2 (7 bases). The CDR3 covers 16 residues. Germline V gene sequence: CDR1 DFQATT, CDR2 SNEGSKA (reference sequence). Trimming took 1 base from V and 3 from J, leaving 19 bases between them. For the CDR3, the DNA is TGCAGTGCTAGAGGAACAGGGAGCGGGACATTCTACGAGCAGTACTTC. Amino acid sequence: CSARGTGSGTFYEQYF.

J is TRBJ2-2 and V is TRBV12-5; 14 bases are shared with TRBD2. V dropped 5 bases and J dropped 0; count of bases not matched to a gene: 5. CDR3 length equals 18 residues. Germline V gene data show CDR1 as LGHNT and CDR2 as FRNRAP. CDR3 DNA: TGTGCTAGTGGTGAGGGACTAGCGGGAGTGACGAACACCGGGGAGCTGTTTTTT. Translating gives CASGEGLAGVTNTGELFF.